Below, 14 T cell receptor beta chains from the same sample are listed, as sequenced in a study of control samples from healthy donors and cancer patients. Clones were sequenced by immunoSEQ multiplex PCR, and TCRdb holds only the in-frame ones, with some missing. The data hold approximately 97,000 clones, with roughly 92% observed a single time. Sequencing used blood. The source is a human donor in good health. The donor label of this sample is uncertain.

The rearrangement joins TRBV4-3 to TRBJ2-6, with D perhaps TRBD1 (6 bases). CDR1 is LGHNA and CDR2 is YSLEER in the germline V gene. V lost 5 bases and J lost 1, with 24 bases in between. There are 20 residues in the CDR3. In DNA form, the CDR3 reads TGCGCCAGCAGCAAAACTCTAGCCTTGGGGGCGTTATCTGGGGCCAACGTCCTGACTTTC. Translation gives CASSKTLALGALSGANVLTF.

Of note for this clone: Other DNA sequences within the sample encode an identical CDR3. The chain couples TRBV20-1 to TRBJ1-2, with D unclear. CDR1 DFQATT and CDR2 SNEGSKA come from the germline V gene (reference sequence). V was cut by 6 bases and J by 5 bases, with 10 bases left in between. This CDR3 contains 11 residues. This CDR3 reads CSAGDSYGYTF. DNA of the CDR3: TGCAGTGCCGGTGACTCGTATGGCTACACCTTC.

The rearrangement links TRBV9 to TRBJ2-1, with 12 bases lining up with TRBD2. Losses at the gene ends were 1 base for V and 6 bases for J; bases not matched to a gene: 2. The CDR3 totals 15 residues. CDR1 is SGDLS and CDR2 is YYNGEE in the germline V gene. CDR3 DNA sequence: TGTGCCAGCAGCGTAACTAGCGGGGGGTTCAATGAGCAGTTCTTC. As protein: CASSVTSGGFNEQFF.

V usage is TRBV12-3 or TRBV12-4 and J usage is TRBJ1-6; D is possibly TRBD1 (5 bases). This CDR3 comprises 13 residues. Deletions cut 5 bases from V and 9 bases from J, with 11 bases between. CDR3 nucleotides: TGTGCCAGCAGTCCTGGGGGGGTTTCACCCCTCCACTTT. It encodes CASSPGGVSPLHF.

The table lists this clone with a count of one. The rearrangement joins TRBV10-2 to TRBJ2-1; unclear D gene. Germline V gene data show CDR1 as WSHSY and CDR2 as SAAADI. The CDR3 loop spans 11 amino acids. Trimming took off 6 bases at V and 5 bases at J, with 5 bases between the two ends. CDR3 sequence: CASRQNNEQFF. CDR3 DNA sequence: TGCGCCAGCAGACAGAACAATGAGCAGTTCTTC.

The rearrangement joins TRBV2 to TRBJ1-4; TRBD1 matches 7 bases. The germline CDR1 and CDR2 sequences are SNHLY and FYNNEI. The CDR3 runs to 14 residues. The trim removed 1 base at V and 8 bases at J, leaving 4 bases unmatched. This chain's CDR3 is CASSEDRGREKLFF. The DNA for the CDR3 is TGTGCCAGCAGTGAAGACAGGGGAAGAGAAAAACTGTTTTTT.

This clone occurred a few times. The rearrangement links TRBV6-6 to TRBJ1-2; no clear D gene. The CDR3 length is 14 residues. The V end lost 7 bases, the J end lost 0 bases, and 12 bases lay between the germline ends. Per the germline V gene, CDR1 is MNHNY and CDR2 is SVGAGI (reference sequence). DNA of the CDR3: TGTGCCAGCACCCCAGACATTACTAACTATGGCTACACCTTC. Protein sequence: CASTPDITNYGYTF.

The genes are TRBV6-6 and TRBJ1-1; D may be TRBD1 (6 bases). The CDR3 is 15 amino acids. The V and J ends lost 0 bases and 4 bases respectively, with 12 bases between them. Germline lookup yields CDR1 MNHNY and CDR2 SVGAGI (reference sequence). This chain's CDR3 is CASSYSTGGATEAFF. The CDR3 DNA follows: TGTGCCAGCAGTTACTCGACAGGTGGGGCCACTGAAGCTTTCTTT.

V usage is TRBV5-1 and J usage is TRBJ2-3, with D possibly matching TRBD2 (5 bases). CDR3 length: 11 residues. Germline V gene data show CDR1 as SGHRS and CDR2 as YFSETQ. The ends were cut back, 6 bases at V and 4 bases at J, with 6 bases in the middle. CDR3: CASKEADTQYF. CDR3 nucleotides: TGCGCCAGCAAGGAGGCAGATACGCAGTATTTT.

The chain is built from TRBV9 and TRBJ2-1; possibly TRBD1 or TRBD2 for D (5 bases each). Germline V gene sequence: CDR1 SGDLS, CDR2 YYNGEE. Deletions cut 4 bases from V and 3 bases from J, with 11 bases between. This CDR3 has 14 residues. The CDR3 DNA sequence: TGTGCCAGCAGCCCGGGGCTTGGCTACAATGAGCAGTTCTTC. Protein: CASSPGLGYNEQFF.

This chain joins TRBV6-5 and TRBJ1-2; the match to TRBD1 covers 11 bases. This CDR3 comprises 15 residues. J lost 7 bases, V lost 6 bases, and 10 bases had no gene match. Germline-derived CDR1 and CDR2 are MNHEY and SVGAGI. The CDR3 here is CASRASGTGGTGYTF. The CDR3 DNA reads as TGTGCCAGCAGGGCGTCCGGGACAGGGGGTACTGGCTACACCTTC.

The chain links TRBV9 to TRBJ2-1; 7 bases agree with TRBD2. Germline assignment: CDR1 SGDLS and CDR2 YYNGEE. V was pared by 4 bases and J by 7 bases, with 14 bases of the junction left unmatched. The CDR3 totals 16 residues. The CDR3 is CASSISSGPRGNEQFF. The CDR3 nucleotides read TGTGCCAGCAGCATATCTAGCGGTCCCCGCGGGAATGAGCAGTTCTTC.

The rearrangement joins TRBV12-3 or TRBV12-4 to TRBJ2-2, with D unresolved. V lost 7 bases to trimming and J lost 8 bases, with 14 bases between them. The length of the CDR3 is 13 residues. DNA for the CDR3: TGTGCCAGCACCCCAATCTCAACGGGGGAGCTGTTTTTT. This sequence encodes CASTPISTGELFF.

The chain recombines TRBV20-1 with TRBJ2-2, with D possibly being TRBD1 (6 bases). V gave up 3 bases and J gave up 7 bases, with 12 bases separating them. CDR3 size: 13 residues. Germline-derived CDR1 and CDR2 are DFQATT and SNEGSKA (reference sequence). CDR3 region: CSASGGAGGELFF. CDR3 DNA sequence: TGCAGTGCTAGTGGGGGCGCGGGCGGGGAGCTGTTTTTT.